This T cell receptor (beta chain) was identified in a study of response to subunit inactivated influenza vaccine. Each CDR3 protein gets one entry after TCRdb re-called the RT-PCR reads with MiXCR. This sample has about 310,000 distinct CDR3 sequences, with around 22% found just once. This clonotype was obtained from a man between 50 and 70 years old who received an inactivated influenza vaccine. This sample comprised PBMCs from blood, obtained roughly 20 months after vaccination.

The chain's CDR3 is CASSLGLAGVSEQYF. The CDR3 DNA follows: TGTGCCAGCAGCCTAGGACTAGCGGGAGTCTCCGAGCAGTACTTC. The chain employs TRBV9 and TRBJ2-7, with 13 nucleotides matching TRBD2. J lost 6 bases, V lost 4 bases, and 7 bases had no gene match. The CDR3 is 15 amino acids. Looked up from germline, CDR1 is SGDLS and CDR2 is YYNGEE.